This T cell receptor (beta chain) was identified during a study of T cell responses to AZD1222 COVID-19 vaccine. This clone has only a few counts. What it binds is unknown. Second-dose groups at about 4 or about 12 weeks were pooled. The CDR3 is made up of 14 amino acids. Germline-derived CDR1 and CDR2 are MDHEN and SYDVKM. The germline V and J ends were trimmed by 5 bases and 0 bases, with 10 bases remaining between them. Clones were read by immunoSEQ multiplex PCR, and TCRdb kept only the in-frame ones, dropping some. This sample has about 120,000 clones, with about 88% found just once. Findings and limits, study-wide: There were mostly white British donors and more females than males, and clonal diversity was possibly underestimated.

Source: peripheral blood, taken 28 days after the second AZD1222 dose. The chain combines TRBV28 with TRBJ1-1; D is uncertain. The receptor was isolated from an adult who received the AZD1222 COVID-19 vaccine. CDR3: CASSTGSLNTEAFF. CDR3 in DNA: TGTGCCAGCAGTACCGGGTCGTTGAACACTGAAGCTTTCTTT.